Given below is one TCR beta chain in context. The CDR3 extends over 14 amino acids. Trimming took 4 bases from V and 2 from J; bases not matched to a gene: 2. Germline assignment: CDR1 MNHNS and CDR2 SASEGT. Using immunoSEQ multiplex PCR, the repertoire was profiled, and TCRdb retains in-frame clones only, with some absent. The sample lists roughly 56,000 clones; around 84% were seen once. This sample was taken from a study of OX40 agonist ivuxolimab in advanced cancers. On the study more broadly: Ivuxolimab was administered intravenously to patients at 0.01 to 10 mg/kg every 2 weeks. Checkpoint inhibitors had been given previously to roughly 40% of patients.

The sequence derives from an adult with an advanced solid tumor such as melanoma, head and neck, liver or kidney cancer. Specimen: CD4+ or CD8+ T cells sorted from blood, collected in a trial of the OX40 agonist ivuxolimab. The V gene is TRBV6-1, the J gene TRBJ2-1, with 7 bases matching TRBD2. Here the CDR3 reads CASSASGTYNEQFF. The DNA for the CDR3 is TGTGCCAGCAGTGCCAGCGGGACCTACAATGAGCAGTTCTTC.